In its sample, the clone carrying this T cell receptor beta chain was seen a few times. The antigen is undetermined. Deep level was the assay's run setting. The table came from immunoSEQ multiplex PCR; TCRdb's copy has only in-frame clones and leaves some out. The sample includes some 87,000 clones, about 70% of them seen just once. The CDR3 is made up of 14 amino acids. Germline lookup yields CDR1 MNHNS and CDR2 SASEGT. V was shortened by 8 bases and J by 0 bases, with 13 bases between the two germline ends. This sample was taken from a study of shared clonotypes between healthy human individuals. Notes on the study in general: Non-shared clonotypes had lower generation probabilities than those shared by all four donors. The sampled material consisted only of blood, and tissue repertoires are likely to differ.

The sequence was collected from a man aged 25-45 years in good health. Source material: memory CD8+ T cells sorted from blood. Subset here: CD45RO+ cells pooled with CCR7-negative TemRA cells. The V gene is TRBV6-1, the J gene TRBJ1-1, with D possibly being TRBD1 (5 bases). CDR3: CASVKTEVNTEAFF. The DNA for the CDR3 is TGTGCCAGCGTGAAGACAGAGGTGAACACTGAAGCTTTCTTT.